One and the same sample provided the 14 T cell receptor beta chains below, sequenced in a study of blood T cell repertoires in COVID-19. Some clones are missing from TCRdb's copy, which holds only in-frame ones; the method was immunoSEQ multiplex PCR. The table includes approximately 380,000 clones, 91% detected once. Input material: PBMCs or T cells enriched from blood (not recorded which). The source is a woman in her thirties or forties who had been exposed to COVID-19.

The chain uses TRBV10-3 and TRBJ1-2, with D possibly matching TRBD1 (6 bases). The germline CDR1 and CDR2 sequences are ENHRY and SYGVKD. Trimming took 2 bases from V and 3 from J, leaving 7 bases between them. This CDR3 is 13 amino acids long. As DNA, the CDR3 is TGTGCCATCAGTGAGAACAGGGACTATGGCTACACCTTC. Translation: CAISENRDYGYTF.

The V call is TRBV30, the J call TRBJ1-1, with 7 positions matching TRBD1. Germline CDR1 GTSNPN, CDR2 SVGIG (reference sequence). This CDR3 has 16 residues. V was clipped by 5 bases and J by 6 bases; unmatched bases: 18. The CDR3 protein is CAWGSLDRRNFAEAFF. DNA of the CDR3: TGTGCCTGGGGGAGTCTGGACAGGAGGAACTTTGCTGAAGCTTTCTTT.

The V gene is TRBV7-2, the J gene TRBJ1-1; no reliable D call. Germline lookup yields CDR1 SGHTA and CDR2 FQGNSA. The V gene lost 2 bases and the J gene lost 8 bases, with 15 bases spanning the gap. The CDR3 length is 14 residues. The CDR3 DNA follows: TGTGCCAGCAGCTTATTGCTCAGTTTTAAGGAAGCTTTCTTT. It yields the protein CASSLLLSFKEAFF.

Details on this clone: This CDR3 is missing its conserved last phenylalanine or tryptophan, likely due to a read error. The DNA is omitted, as the CDR3 cannot be located on it reliably, and the CDR3 follows TCRdb's listing. The V call is TRBV7-9, the J call TRBJ2-7; the table's D call, TRBD2, was not checked against the DNA. The germline V gene has CDR1 SEHNR and CDR2 FQNEAQ (reference sequence). The CDR3 length equals 13 residues, ends included. CDR3 loop: CASSFSDSGVSRR.

This clone was recorded a few times. This chain links TRBV5-1 with TRBJ1-1, with TRBD1 matching over 7 bases. The CDR3 has 15 amino acids. Looked up from germline, CDR1 is SGHRS and CDR2 is YFSETQ. V trimming: 7 bases; J trimming: 1 base; junction bases outside the gene matches: 10. CDR3 sequence reads: CASSPGTEWNTEAFF. The CDR3, as DNA: TGCGCCAGCTCACCGGGGACAGAATGGAACACTGAAGCTTTCTTT.

The rearrangement uses TRBV9 and TRBJ2-7, with D tentatively TRBD2 (6 bases). The germline CDR1 and CDR2 sequences are SGDLS and YYNGEE. Deletions cut 0 bases from V and 4 bases from J, with 14 bases between. The CDR3 runs 15 residues. CDR3 amino acids: CASSVAWRGGYEQYF. CDR3 DNA sequence: TGTGCCAGCAGCGTAGCATGGAGGGGAGGATACGAGCAGTACTTC. The full variable domain, its missing parts supplied by reference TRBV9 and TRBJ2-7, is DSGVTQTPKHLITATGQRVTLRCSPRSGDLSVYWYQQSLDQGLQFLIQYYNGEERAKGNILERFSAQQFPDLHSELNLSSLELGDSALYFCASSVAWRGGYEQYFGPGTRLTVT.

The chain carries TRBV2 and TRBJ1-6; D gene uncertain. The CDR3 sequence is 13 residues long. Trimming stripped 5 bases from V and 4 bases from J, with 6 bases between. Germline values: CDR1 SNHLY, CDR2 FYNNEI. CDR3 nucleotides: TGTGCCAGCAGTTCGCAGTATAATTCACCCCTCCACTTT. It yields the protein CASSSQYNSPLHF.

This clone was seen once. This CDR3 reads CASTRLAGVGPNEQFF. CDR3 in DNA: TGTGCCAGTACCCGACTAGCGGGGGTCGGGCCCAATGAGCAGTTCTTC. This rearrangement joins TRBV19 to TRBJ2-1; 12 bases match TRBD2. CDR1 LNHDA and CDR2 SQIVND come from the germline V gene (reference sequence). The CDR3 covers 16 residues. V dropped 7 bases and J dropped 6; count of bases not matched to a gene: 10.

The chain is built from TRBV4-3 and TRBJ1-2; 8 nucleotides match TRBD1. From germline, CDR1 is LGHNA and CDR2 YSLEER. The V segment lost 4 bases and the J segment 6 bases; nucleotides outside the gene matches: 4. CDR3 length: 13 residues. The DNA for the CDR3 is TGCGCCAGCAGCCGCGGACAGGGAAATGGCTACACCTTC. Amino acid sequence: CASSRGQGNGYTF.

V and J are TRBV6-6 and TRBJ1-6; no reliable D call. The V and J ends lost 6 bases and 10 bases respectively, with 16 bases between them. This CDR3 region has 14 residues. Germline loops: CDR1 MNHNY, CDR2 SVGAGI (reference sequence). DNA for the CDR3: TGTGCCAGCAGACCCGCCGGGGTATGGTCACCCCTCCACTTT. Its protein product is CASRPAGVWSPLHF.

The rearrangement uses TRBV2 and TRBJ1-5; 11 bases are a match to TRBD1. Germline V gene data show CDR1 as SNHLY and CDR2 as FYNNEI. The V gene end was trimmed by 4 bases and the J gene end by 3 bases; junction bases not matched to a gene: 2. This CDR3 is 15 amino acids long. The CDR3: CASSGDRGSNQPQHF. For the CDR3, the DNA is TGTGCCAGCAGTGGGGACAGGGGGTCCAATCAGCCCCAGCATTTT.

This chain connects TRBV6-5 to TRBJ1-1; the D gene is possibly TRBD1 (6 bases). V was pared by 5 bases and J by 6 bases, with 19 bases between. Per germline, CDR1 MNHEY and CDR2 SVGAGI. The CDR3 totals 15 residues. CDR3 nucleotides: TGTGCCAGCAGTCGGGCTCTCGGGGGGCAGGCTGAAGCTTTCTTT. It codes for CASSRALGGQAEAFF.

The genes are TRBV7-3 and TRBJ2-1, with a tentative D call TRBD2 (6 bases). Germline CDR1 is SGHTA and CDR2 is FQGTGA. The CDR3 runs 14 residues. V was pared by 4 bases and J by 5 bases, with 12 bases between. CDR3 DNA sequence: TGTGCCAGCAGCTACGGGGGATCTCACAATGAGCAGTTCTTC. It translates to CASSYGGSHNEQFF.

This clone was picked up one time. The rearrangement links TRBV3-1 (or the pseudogene TRBV3-2) to TRBJ1-1, with 7 nucleotides matching TRBD1. CDR1 LGHDT and CDR2 YNNKEL come from the germline V gene (reference sequence). The junction had 11 bases not matched to a gene; V was cut back by 4 bases and J by 9 bases. The CDR3 is made up of 14 amino acids. The CDR3 protein is CASSPTIQGSQAFF. CDR3 in DNA: TGTGCCAGCAGCCCGACAATACAGGGGAGTCAAGCTTTCTTT.